These 2 T cell receptor beta chains were all obtained from the same sample, sequenced in a study of blood T cell repertoires in COVID-19 (dated by TCRdb to the early 2020s). Library creation used the immunoSEQ multiplex PCR assay. As stored in TCRdb, this immuneACCESS dataset retains in-frame rearrangements with V and J assigned. A fraction of the clones does not appear; measured against another copy, unresolved V genes explain less than half of the discrepancy, and the remainder lacks a known reason. The sample includes 25,000 to 30,000 clones, with less than 80% observed a single time. Almost 40% of the sample lies in the top ten. The sample comprised peripheral blood. Receptors were obtained from a man between 65 and 85 years old with acute or convalescent COVID-19.

The table lists this clone with a few counts. This rearrangement joins TRBV5-1 to TRBJ1-1; the D is unclear. Germline V lookup: CDR1 SGHRS, CDR2 YFSETQ. The ends were cut back, 0 bases at V and 1 base at J, with 7 bases in the middle. The CDR3 has 14 amino acids. The CDR3 sequence is CASSLAQQNTEAFF. DNA of the CDR3: TGCGCCAGCAGCTTGGCACAGCAGAACACTGAAGCTTTCTTT.

The rearrangement uses TRBV28 and TRBJ2-7, with D possibly matching TRBD2 (5 bases). Germline V gene sequence: CDR1 MDHEN, CDR2 SYDVKM. Trimming took 5 bases from V and 6 from J, leaving 20 bases between them. CDR3 length equals 15 residues. The CDR3 region is CASSSFGLGIFEQYF. CDR3 nucleotides: TGTGCCAGCAGTAGTTTTGGACTGGGGATTTTCGAGCAGTACTTC.